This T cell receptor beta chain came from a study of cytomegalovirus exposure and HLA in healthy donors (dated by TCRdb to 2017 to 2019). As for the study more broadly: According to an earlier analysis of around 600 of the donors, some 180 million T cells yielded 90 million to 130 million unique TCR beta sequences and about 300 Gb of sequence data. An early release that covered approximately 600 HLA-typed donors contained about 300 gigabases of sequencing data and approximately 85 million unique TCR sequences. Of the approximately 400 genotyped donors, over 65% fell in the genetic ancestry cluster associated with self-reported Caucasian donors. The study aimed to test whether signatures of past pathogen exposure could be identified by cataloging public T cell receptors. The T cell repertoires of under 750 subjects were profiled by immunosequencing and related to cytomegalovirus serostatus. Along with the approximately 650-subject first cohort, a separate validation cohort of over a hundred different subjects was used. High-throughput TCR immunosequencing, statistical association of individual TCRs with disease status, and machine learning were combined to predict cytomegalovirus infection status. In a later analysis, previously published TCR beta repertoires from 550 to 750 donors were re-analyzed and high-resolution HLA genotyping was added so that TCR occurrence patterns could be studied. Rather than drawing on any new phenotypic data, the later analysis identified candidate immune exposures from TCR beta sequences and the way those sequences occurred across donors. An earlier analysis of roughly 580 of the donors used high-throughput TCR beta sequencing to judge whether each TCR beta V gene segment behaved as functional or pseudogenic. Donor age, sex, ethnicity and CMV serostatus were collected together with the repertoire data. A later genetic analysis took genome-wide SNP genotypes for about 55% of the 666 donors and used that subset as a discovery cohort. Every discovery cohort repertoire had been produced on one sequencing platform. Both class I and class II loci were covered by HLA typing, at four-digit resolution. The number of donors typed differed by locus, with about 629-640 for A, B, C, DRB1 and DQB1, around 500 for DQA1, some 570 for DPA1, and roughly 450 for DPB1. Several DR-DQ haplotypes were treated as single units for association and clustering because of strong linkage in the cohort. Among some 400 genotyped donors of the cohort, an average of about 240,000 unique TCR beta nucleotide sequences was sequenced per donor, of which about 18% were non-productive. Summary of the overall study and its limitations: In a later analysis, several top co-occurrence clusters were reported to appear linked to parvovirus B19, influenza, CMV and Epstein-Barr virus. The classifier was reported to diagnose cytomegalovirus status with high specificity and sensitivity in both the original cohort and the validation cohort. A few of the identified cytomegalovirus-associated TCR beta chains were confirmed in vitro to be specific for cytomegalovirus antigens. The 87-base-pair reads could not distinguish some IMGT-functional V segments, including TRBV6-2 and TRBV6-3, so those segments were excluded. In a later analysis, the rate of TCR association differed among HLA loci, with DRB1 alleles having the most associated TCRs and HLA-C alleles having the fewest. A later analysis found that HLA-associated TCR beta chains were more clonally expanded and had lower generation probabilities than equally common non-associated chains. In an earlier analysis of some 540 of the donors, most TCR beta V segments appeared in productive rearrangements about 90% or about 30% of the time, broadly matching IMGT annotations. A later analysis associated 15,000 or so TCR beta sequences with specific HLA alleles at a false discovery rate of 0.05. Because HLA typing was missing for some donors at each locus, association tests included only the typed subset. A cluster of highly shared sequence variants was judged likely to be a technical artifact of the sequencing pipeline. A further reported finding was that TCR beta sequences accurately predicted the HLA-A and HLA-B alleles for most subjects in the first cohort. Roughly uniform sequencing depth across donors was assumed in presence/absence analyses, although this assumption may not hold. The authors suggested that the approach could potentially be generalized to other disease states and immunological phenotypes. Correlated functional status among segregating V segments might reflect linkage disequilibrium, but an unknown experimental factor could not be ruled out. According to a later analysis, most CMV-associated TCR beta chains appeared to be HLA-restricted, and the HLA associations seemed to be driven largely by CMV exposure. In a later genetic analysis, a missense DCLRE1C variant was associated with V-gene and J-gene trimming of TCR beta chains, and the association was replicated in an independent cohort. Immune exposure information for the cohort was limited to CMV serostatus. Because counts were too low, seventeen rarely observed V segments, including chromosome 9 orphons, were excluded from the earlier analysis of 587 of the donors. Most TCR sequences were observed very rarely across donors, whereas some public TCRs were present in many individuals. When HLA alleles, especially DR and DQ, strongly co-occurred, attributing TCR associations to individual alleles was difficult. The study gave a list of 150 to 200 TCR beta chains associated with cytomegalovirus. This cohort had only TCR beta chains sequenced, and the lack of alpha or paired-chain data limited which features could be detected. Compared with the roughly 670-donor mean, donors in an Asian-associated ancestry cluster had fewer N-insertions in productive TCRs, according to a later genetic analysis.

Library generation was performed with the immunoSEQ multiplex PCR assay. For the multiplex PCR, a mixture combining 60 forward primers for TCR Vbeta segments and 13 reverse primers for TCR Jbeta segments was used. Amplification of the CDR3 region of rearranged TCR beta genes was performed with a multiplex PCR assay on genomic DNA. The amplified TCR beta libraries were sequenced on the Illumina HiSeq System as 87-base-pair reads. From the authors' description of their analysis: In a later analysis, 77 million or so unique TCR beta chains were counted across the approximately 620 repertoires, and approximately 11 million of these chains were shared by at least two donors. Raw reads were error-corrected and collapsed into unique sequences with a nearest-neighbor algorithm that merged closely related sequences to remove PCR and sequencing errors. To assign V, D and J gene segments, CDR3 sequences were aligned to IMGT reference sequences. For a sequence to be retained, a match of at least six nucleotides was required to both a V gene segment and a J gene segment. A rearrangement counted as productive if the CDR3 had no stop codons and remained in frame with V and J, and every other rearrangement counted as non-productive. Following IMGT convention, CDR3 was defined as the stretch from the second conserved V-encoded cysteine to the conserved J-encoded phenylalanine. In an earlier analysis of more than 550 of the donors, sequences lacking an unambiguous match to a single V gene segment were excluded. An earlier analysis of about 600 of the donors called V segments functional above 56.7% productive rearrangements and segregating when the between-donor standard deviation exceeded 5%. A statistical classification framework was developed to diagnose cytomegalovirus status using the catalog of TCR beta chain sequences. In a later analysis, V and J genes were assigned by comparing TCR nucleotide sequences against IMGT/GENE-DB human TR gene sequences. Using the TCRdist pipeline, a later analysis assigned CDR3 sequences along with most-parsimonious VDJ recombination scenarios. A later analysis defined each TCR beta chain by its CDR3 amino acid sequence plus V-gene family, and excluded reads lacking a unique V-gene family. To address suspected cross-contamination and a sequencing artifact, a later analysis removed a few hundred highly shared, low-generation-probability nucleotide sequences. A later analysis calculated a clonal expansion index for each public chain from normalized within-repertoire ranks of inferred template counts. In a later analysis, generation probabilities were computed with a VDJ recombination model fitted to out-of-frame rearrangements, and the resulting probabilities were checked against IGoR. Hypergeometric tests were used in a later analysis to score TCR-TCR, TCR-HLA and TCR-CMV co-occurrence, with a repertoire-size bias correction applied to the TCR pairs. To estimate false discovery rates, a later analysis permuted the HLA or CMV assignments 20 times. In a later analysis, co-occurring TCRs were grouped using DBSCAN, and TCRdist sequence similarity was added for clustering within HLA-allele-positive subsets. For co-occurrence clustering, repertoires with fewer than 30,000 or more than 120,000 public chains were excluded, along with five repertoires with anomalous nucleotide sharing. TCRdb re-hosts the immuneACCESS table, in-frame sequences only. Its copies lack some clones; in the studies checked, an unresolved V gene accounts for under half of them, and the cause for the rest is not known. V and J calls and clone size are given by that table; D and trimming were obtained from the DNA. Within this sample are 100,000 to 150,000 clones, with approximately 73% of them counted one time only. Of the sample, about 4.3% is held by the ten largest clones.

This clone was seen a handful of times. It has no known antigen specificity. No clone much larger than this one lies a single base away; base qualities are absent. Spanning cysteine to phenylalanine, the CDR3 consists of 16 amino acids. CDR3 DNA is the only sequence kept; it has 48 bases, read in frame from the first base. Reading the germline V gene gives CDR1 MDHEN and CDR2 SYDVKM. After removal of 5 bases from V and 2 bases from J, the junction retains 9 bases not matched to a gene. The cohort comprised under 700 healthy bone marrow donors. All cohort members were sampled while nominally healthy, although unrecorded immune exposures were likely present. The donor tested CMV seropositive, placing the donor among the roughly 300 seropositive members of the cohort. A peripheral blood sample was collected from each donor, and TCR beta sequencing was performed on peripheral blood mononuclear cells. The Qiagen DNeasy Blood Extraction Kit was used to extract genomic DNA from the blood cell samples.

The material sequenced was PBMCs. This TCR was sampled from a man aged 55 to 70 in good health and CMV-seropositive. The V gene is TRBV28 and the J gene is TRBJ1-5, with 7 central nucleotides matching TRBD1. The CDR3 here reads CASSPDRALGNQPQHF. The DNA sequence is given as TGTGCCAGCAGTCCAGACAGGGCCCTAGGCAATCAGCCCCAGCATTTT.